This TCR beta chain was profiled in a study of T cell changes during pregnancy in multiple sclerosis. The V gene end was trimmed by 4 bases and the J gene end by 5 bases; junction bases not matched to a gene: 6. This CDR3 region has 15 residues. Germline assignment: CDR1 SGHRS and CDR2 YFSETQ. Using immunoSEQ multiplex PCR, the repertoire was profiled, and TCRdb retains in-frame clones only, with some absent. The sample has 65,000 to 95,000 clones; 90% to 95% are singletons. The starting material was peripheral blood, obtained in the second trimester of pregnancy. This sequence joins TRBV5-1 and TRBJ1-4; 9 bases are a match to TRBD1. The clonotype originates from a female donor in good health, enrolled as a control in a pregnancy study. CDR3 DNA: TGCGCCAGCAGCCTGGGACAGGGACCCAATGAAAAACTGTTTTTT. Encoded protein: CASSLGQGPNEKLFF.